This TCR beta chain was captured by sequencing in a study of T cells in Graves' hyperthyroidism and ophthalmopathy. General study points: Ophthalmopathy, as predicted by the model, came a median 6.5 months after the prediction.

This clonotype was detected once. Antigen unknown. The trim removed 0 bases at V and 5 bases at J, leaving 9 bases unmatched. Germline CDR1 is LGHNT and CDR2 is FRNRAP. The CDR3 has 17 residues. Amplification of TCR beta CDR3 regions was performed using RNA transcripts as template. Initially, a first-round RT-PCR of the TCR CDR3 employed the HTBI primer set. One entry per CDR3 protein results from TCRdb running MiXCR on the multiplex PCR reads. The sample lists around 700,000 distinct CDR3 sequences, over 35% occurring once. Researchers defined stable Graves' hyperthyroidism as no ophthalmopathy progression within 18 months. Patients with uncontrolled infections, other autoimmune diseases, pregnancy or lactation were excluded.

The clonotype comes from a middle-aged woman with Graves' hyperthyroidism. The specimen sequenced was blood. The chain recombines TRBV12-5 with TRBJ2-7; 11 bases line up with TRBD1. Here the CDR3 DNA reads TGTGCTAGTGGTTTGGTATTGTGGGACAGGGGGTTCCACGAGCAGTACTTC. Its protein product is CASGLVLWDRGFHEQYF.